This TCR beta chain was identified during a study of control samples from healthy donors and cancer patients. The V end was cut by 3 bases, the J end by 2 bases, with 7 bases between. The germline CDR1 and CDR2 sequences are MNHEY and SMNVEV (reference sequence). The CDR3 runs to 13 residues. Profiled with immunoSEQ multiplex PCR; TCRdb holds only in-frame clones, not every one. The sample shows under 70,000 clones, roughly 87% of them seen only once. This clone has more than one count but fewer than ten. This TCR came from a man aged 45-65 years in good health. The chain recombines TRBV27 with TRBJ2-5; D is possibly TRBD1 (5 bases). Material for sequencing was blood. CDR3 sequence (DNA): TGTGCCAGCAGTTTTGGGGCTCAAGAGACCCAGTACTTC. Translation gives CASSFGAQETQYF.